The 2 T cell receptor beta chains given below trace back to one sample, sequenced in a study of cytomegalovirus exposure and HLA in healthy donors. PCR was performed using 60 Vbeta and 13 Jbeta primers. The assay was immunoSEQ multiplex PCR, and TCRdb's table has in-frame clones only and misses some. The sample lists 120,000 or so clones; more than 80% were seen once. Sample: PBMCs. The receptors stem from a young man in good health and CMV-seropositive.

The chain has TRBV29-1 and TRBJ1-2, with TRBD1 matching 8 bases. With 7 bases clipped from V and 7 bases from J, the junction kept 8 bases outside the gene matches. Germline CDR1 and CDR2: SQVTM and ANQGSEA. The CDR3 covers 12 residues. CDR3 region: CSAEPGGPGYTF. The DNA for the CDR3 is TGCAGCGCAGAACCAGGGGGCCCTGGCTACACCTTC.

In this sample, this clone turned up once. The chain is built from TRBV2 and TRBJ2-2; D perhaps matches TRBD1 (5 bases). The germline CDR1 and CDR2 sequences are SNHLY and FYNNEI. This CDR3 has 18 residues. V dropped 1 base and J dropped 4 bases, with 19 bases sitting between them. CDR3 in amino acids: CASSEGSSQVGLTGELFF. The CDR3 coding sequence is TGTGCCAGCAGTGAAGGGTCCTCACAGGTTGGTCTCACCGGGGAGCTGTTTTTT.